The 21 T cell receptor beta chains below were found in one sample sequenced in a study of T-cell memory formation after mild COVID-19. From the 5' RACE reads, TCRdb called clonotypes with MiXCR, one entry per CDR3 protein. The profile shows a few hundred thousand distinct CDR3 sequences, over 15% of them singletons. Sequencing was carried out using PBMCs or a T cell subset sorted from them (not recorded which). These receptors were collected from a man younger than 35 who had mild COVID-19 (a few samples of this study predate the infection). Cell type and time point are not known.

This rearrangement joins TRBV5-1 to TRBJ2-5; 8 nucleotides align to TRBD2. The CDR3 contains 17 residues. V lost 4 bases to trimming and J lost 0 bases; unmatched junction nucleotides: 11. Per germline, CDR1 SGHRS and CDR2 YFSETQ. CDR3 in amino acids: CASSRSWAGGDQETQYF. The CDR3 DNA is TGCGCCAGCAGCCGGTCCTGGGCGGGGGGTGACCAAGAGACCCAGTACTTC. Using reference TRBV5-1 and TRBJ2-5 for the parts outside the CDR3, the full variable domain is KAGVTQTPRYLIKTRGQQVTLSCSPISGHRSVSWYQQTPGQGLQFLFEYFSETQRNKGNFPGRFSGRQFSNSRSEMNVSTLELGDSALYLCASSRSWAGGDQETQYFGPGTRLLVL.

This clonotype was counted a few times. A junction end diverges from the germline sequence, so it may reflect a read error. This chain connects TRBV27 to TRBJ2-5, with 14 positions matching TRBD2. The CDR3 contains 19 residues. Per germline, CDR1 MNHEY and CDR2 SMNVEV (reference sequence). Here the CDR3 DNA reads TGTGCCAGCAGTCAACCTGGGACTAGCGGGGGCCTAGCTCAAGTGACCCAGTACTTC. It is translated as CASSQPGTSGGLAQVTQYF.

This clonotype was seen more than once but under ten times. The V call is TRBV24-1, the J call TRBJ2-3; TRBD1 might be the D (5 bases). V shed 9 bases and J shed 1 base, with 19 bases lying between them. The germline gives CDR1 KGHDR, CDR2 SFDVKD. The CDR3 extends over 16 amino acids. The DNA for the CDR3 is TGTGCCACCGGTGGAGTAGGCAGGGAAGGCACAGATACGCAGTATTTT. This codes for CATGGVGREGTDTQYF.

This clonotype was seen at least ten times. The chain uses TRBV6-5 and TRBJ2-3; 11 bases fit TRBD1. Germline lookup yields CDR1 MNHEY and CDR2 SVGAGI. The CDR3 spans 14 residues. J was trimmed by 3 bases and V by 6 bases; bases with no gene match: 2. This chain's CDR3 is CASRWDRGTDTQYF. DNA for the CDR3: TGTGCCAGCAGATGGGACAGGGGGACAGATACGCAGTATTTT.

The V gene is TRBV5-6, the J gene TRBJ1-2; 7 bases line up with TRBD1. CDR1 and CDR2 (germline): SGHDT, YYEEEE. Germline trimming cut 2 bases from V and 2 bases from J; bases unmatched to any gene: 3. The CDR3 sequence is 14 residues long. The CDR3 region has the DNA TGTGCCAGCAGCTTCGGACAGGCCAACTATGGCTACACCTTC. It codes for CASSFGQANYGYTF.

V usage is TRBV5-1 and J usage is TRBJ1-2; TRBD1 agrees at 9 bases. Germline trimming cut 4 bases from V and 6 bases from J; bases unmatched to any gene: 7. CDR3 length: 14 amino acids. Germline V gene data show CDR1 as SGHRS and CDR2 as YFSETQ. The CDR3 DNA reads TGCGCCAGCAGCAGGGACAGGGATCCCCATGGCTACACCTTC. Amino acid sequence: CASSRDRDPHGYTF.

This clonotype was counted between two and nine times. The chain's CDR3 is CASSVSEGYTEAFF. For the CDR3, the DNA is TGTGCCAGCAGTGTGAGCGAGGGGTACACTGAAGCTTTCTTT. V and J are TRBV2 and TRBJ1-1; D perhaps matches TRBD1 (5 bases). The CDR3 runs 14 residues. V dropped 4 bases and J dropped 3 bases, with 12 bases sitting between them. CDR1 and CDR2 from the germline V gene are SNHLY and FYNNEI.

In its sample, this clonotype was seen a few times. The J gene is TRBJ1-2, the V gene TRBV6-2 or TRBV6-3, with TRBD1 as a possible D gene (5 bases). The ends were cut back, 3 bases at V and 4 bases at J, with 12 bases in the middle. Germline V CDR1 and CDR2: MNHEY, SVGEGT. The length of the CDR3 is 14 residues. The DNA for the CDR3 is TGTGCCAGCAGTTATTGGGGACGGGGCTATGGCTACACCTTC. Translation gives CASSYWGRGYGYTF.

This clonotype was seen more than once but under ten times. The chain combines TRBV4-3 with TRBJ1-5; D not resolved. V lost 5 bases and J lost 1, with 18 bases in between. Germline loops: CDR1 LGHNA, CDR2 YSLEER. This CDR3 comprises 17 residues. This chain's CDR3 is CASSENLWGDSNQPQHF. CDR3 bases: TGCGCCAGCAGCGAGAATTTGTGGGGAGACAGCAATCAGCCCCAGCATTTT.

This chain links TRBV5-1 with TRBJ2-7; 12 bases fit TRBD1. Per the germline V gene, CDR1 is SGHRS and CDR2 is YFSETQ. The CDR3 spans 19 residues. The V gene end was trimmed by 0 bases and the J gene end by 0 bases; junction bases not matched to a gene: 10. CDR3 residues: CASSLGSGTGGLSSYEQYF. The CDR3 DNA follows: TGCGCCAGCAGCTTGGGGTCCGGGACAGGGGGCTTGAGCTCCTACGAGCAGTACTTC.

At least ten counts were recorded for this clonotype. V gene TRBV28 combines with J gene TRBJ1-2; no firm D call. CDR3 length: 13 amino acids. Deletions cut 1 base from V and 6 bases from J, with 9 bases between. CDR1 and CDR2 (germline): MDHEN, SYDVKM. The CDR3 sequence is CASSLSNADGYTF. For the CDR3, the DNA is TGTGCCAGCAGTTTATCGAATGCGGATGGCTACACCTTC.

J is TRBJ1-1 and V is TRBV4-3; D is uncertain. Germline V lookup: CDR1 LGHNA, CDR2 YSLEER. Between the trimmed V and J ends, which lost 1 base and 0 bases, there was a span of 12 bases. This CDR3 comprises 16 residues. The CDR3 loop is CASSQVRVGMNTEAFF. CDR3 DNA sequence: TGCGCCAGCAGCCAAGTCCGGGTTGGGATGAACACTGAAGCTTTCTTT.

The chain uses TRBV5-1 and TRBJ1-1; D not certain. The length of the CDR3 is 16 residues. Germline V CDR1 and CDR2: SGHRS, YFSETQ. Trimming stripped 0 bases from V and 2 bases from J, with 14 bases between. The CDR3 nucleotides are TGCGCCAGCAGCTTGGTGAGCGGGGTCAGAAACACTGAAGCTTTCTTT. Translating gives CASSLVSGVRNTEAFF.

This chain joins TRBV20-1 and TRBJ2-7, with 12 bases lining up with TRBD2. The J segment lost 6 bases and the V segment lost 2 bases, leaving 11 bases of the junction unmatched. The CDR3 has 16 residues. The V gene's germline CDR1 is DFQATT and CDR2 SNEGSKA (reference sequence). The DNA of the CDR3 is TGCAGTGCTAGATCCCCTCTAGCGGGGGGGCTCTCCGAGCAGTACTTC. Its translation is CSARSPLAGGLSEQYF.

CDR3 amino acids: CASRSPGQGYEQYF. Written as DNA, the CDR3 is TGTGCCAGCAGGAGCCCGGGACAGGGTTACGAGCAGTACTTC. V usage is TRBV6-1 and J usage is TRBJ2-7, with 9 bases lining up with TRBD1. CDR1 MNHNS and CDR2 SASEGT come from the germline V gene. Losses at the gene ends were 6 bases for V and 4 bases for J; bases not matched to a gene: 7. The CDR3 consists of 14 residues.

This clonotype was detected only a few times. This chain uses TRBV4-3 with TRBJ2-1, with no clear D. The CDR3 covers 14 residues. Trimming left V 1 base short and J 3 bases short, with 7 bases between. CDR1 is LGHNA, CDR2 YSLEER, per germline. CDR3 sequence reads: CASSQGTYYNEQFF. The CDR3 region has the DNA TGCGCCAGCAGCCAAGGGACCTACTACAATGAGCAGTTCTTC.

V is TRBV4-3 and J is TRBJ2-6; D is undetermined. In germline, CDR1 is LGHNA, CDR2 YSLEER. V lost 4 bases, J lost 4 bases, and 11 bases lay in between. The length of the CDR3 is 15 residues. CDR3 amino acids: CASSPVPLGANVLTF. The CDR3 bases are TGCGCCAGCAGCCCGGTCCCGTTGGGGGCCAACGTCCTGACTTTC.

This clonotype was observed a single time. This chain connects TRBV5-4 to TRBJ2-6, with D perhaps matching TRBD1 (5 bases). Germline CDR1 and CDR2: SGHNT and YYREEE (reference sequence). This CDR3 comprises 17 residues. The germline V and J ends were trimmed by 1 base and 3 bases, with 14 bases remaining between them. The CDR3 DNA sequence: TGTGCCAGCAGCTTGCCAGGGAATTCCCGTGGGGCCAACGTCCTGACTTTC. It encodes CASSLPGNSRGANVLTF.

This clonotype was counted a few times. V and J are TRBV4-1 and TRBJ2-3; D perhaps matches TRBD2 (5 bases). Germline CDR1 MGHRA, CDR2 YSYEKL. CDR3 size: 15 residues. Trimming took 4 bases from V and 4 from J, leaving 15 bases between them. As DNA, the CDR3 is TGCGCCAGCAGCCCGAACCCCGTGGAGGCAGATACGCAGTATTTT. Its protein is CASSPNPVEADTQYF.

V and J are TRBV20-1 and TRBJ2-3; 7 nucleotides align to TRBD2. The V segment lost 1 base and the J segment 1 base; nucleotides outside the gene matches: 17. This CDR3 is built from 19 residues. Germline values: CDR1 DFQATT, CDR2 SNEGSKA (reference sequence). The CDR3 nucleotides read TGCAGTGCTAGAGTTACGAGACCTCCCCTAGCGGACGGCACAGATACGCAGTATTTT. The encoded protein is CSARVTRPPLADGTDTQYF.

This chain connects TRBV5-6 to TRBJ2-4, with 8 nucleotides matching TRBD1. Germline V gene sequence: CDR1 SGHDT, CDR2 YYEEEE. After removal of 4 bases from V and 1 base from J, the junction contained 10 bases not matched to a gene. This CDR3 has 17 amino acids. CDR3 in amino acids: CASSGQGWATAKNIQYF. The DNA of the CDR3 is TGTGCCAGCAGCGGACAGGGATGGGCTACGGCCAAAAACATTCAGTACTTC. The whole variable domain, filled in from reference TRBV5-6 and TRBJ2-4, reads DAGVTQSPTHLIKTRGQQVTLRCSPKSGHDTVSWYQQALGQGPQFIFQYYEEEERQRGNFPDRFSGHQFPNYSSELNVNALLLGDSALYLCASSGQGWATAKNIQYFGAGTRLSVL.